These T cell receptor beta chains were read from a single sample in a study of siplizumab effects on memory and regulatory T cells. Only in-frame clones appear in the TCRdb table, and some are missing; sequencing was by immunoSEQ multiplex PCR. This table has some 100,000 clones, 92% appearing once. Sequences were obtained from Tregs sorted from blood. These TCRs come from a human donor in good health. Each CDR3 is given with its conserved first and last residue. The order of the fields is V gene, clone size, J gene, D gene, CDR3 DNA, CDR3 protein. A D gene is named only where the DNA matches it firmly. Not all rows give a size; the values are once, few, many and, for expanded clones, a class.

>TRBV7-2|-|TRBJ1-2|-
TGTGCCAGCAGCCCGCCTTCGGCATTATATGGCTACACCTTC
CASSPPSALYGYTF
>TRBV5-6|-|TRBJ2-5|-
TGTGCCAGCAGCTTGAGGGGCTTTGGAGCCGGGTCCCTTCAGACCCAGTACTTC
CASSLRGFGAGSLQTQYF
>TRBV20-1|-|TRBJ2-7|-
TGCAGTGCTAGAGTGTGGGATGAGCAGTACTTC
CSARVWDEQYF
>TRBV19|-|TRBJ2-1|TRBD2
TGTGCCAGTAGCCCCACGGCTAGCGGGGGGGAGTTCTTC
CASSPTASGGEFF
>TRBV11-2|-|TRBJ2-6|-
TGTGCCAGCAGCTTGGTACCGAGGGTGAGGGCTGGGGCCAACGTCCTGACTTTC
CASSLVPRVRAGANVLTF
>TRBV30|-|TRBJ1-3|-
TGTGCCTGGAGTAGCGGGGTCCAGTACGGAAACACCATATATTTT
CAWSSGVQYGNTIYF
>TRBV20-1|-|TRBJ2-3|-
TGCAGTGCAGAGCGGGTAGATACGCAGTATTTT
CSAERVDTQYF
>TRBV20-1|-|TRBJ2-7|TRBD1
TGCAGCGGACAGGTCTCCTACGAGCAGTACTTC
CSGQVSYEQYF
>TRBV4-1|-|TRBJ1-1|-
TGCGCCAGCAGCCGAAAGGACAGTAGGAACACTGAAGCTTTCTTT
CASSRKDSRNTEAFF
>TRBV7-9|-|TRBJ2-1|TRBD2
TGTGCCAGCAGCTTAGTTGCGGGAGGTCGAAATGAGCAGTTCTTC
CASSLVAGGRNEQFF
>TRBV5-1|-|TRBJ2-5|-
TGCGCCAGCAGCTTGGCCGGTGGAGGCCAAGAGACCCAGTACTTC
CASSLAGGGQETQYF
>TRBV6-5|-|TRBJ2-3|-
TGTGCCAGCAGAGTTCAACGGGACTCCCGAACGCAGTATTTT
CASRVQRDSRTQYF
>TRBV19|few|TRBJ2-2|-
TGTGCCAGTATCCCGAAGGGACTTAACACCGGGGAGCTGTTTTTT
CASIPKGLNTGELFF
>TRBV28|once|TRBJ1-2|TRBD1
TGTGCCAGCAGTCTTCGGGACAGGGGCTACTATGGCTACACCTTC
CASSLRDRGYYGYTF
>TRBV6-5|few|TRBJ1-1|-
TGTGCCAGCAGTTACTCCGGGGGCCGCACTGAAGCTTTCTTT
CASSYSGGRTEAFF
>TRBV7-9|-|TRBJ2-5|-
TGTGCCAGCAGCTTAGCGTTGACGGTTGGGGAGACCCAGTACTTC
CASSLALTVGETQYF
>TRBV5-5|-|TRBJ2-3|-
TGTGCCAGCAGCTTGGAACCATTCACAGATACGCAGTATTTT
CASSLEPFTDTQYF
>TRBV7-3|-|TRBJ2-1|-
TGTGCCAGCGGGTCCTCCGCGTACAATGAGCAGTTCTTC
CASGSSAYNEQFF
>TRBV29-1|-|TRBJ2-7|-
TGCAGCGTTAGCGATCCGGGCTACGAGCAGTACTTC
CSVSDPGYEQYF
>TRBV18|-|TRBJ2-2|TRBD2
TGTGCCAGCTCACCAACCGGGAGGGCCGCCACCGGGGAGCTGTTTTTT
CASSPTGRAATGELFF
>TRBV6-6|-|TRBJ2-3|-
TGTGCCAGCAGCTCACGGGGGGCAACGCAGTATTTT
CASSSRGATQYF
>TRBV18|few|TRBJ2-7|TRBD2
TGTGCCAGCTCACCTGGGCGAGCGGGAGAGCACGAGCAGTACTTC
CASSPGRAGEHEQYF
>TRBV1|-|TRBJ2-7|-
TGCACCAGCAGTAACCTTTACGAGCAGTACTTC
CTSSNLYEQYF
>TRBV7-2|-|TRBJ2-5|-
TGTGCCAGCAGCTTGCACTTCCAAGAGACCCAGTACTTC
CASSLHFQETQYF
>TRBV15|-|TRBJ2-1|TRBD2
TGTGCCACCTCCCTCCTAGCGGGAGGGCTTAATGAGCAGTTCTTC
CATSLLAGGLNEQFF
>TRBV11-1|-|TRBJ2-2|-
TGTGCCAGCAGCTTAGTTGTCGCAGGCACCGGGGAGCTGTTTTTT
CASSLVVAGTGELFF
>TRBV2|-|TRBJ2-5|-
TGTGCCAGCAGTGAAGCCTATTGGGAGACCCAGTACTTC
CASSEAYWETQYF
>TRBV20-1|-|TRBJ2-5|-
TGCGCTATTGTACGAGAGACCCAGTACTTC
CAIVRETQYF
>TRBV19|-|TRBJ2-7|TRBD2
TGTGCCAGTAGTATATCCTACCCTGCTAGCGGGAGCGCTAACGAGCAGTACTTC
CASSISYPASGSANEQYF
>TRBV5-1|-|TRBJ2-7|TRBD1
TGCGCCAGCAGCACGGGACAGTCCTACGAGCAGTACTTC
CASSTGQSYEQYF
>TRBV28|-|TRBJ1-1|-
TGTGCCAGCAGGAGAAAATTAAGAGGGGTTGGTGAAGCTTTCTTT
CASRRKLRGVGEAFF
>TRBV14|-|TRBJ1-2|TRBD1
TGTGCCAGCAGCCAAGACTTAACCGGGACAGGGAAGAACTATGGCTACACCTTC
CASSQDLTGTGKNYGYTF
>TRBV2|-|TRBJ2-3|-
TGTGCCAGCACGATTTACACAGATACGCAGTATTTT
CASTIYTDTQYF
>TRBV2|-|TRBJ2-6|-
TGTGCCAGCAGTCTGAGGGCCGGGGCCAACGTCCTGACTTTC
CASSLRAGANVLTF
>TRBV2|few|TRBJ2-7|-
TGTGCCAGTGGTGTCCCTCACTTC
CASGVPHF
>TRBV11-1|-|TRBJ2-7|-
TGTGCCAGCAGCTTCTCCTACGAGCAGTACTTC
CASSFSYEQYF
>TRBV7-2|once|TRBJ1-1|-
TGTGCCAGCAGCTTAGAAGTCGTTACTGAAGCTTTCTTT
CASSLEVVTEAFF
>TRBV11-2|-|TRBJ2-7|-
TGTGCCAGCAGCGCCTCCTACGAGCAGTACTTC
CASSASYEQYF
>TRBV15|-|TRBJ1-2|TRBD1
TGTGCCACCAGCAGGGCTCCGGGACAGAACTATGGCTACACCTTC
CATSRAPGQNYGYTF
>TRBV27|-|TRBJ2-5|-
TGTGCCAGCAGTTTATTCGGTGGAGGGGTTGGGACCCAGTACTTC
CASSLFGGGVGTQYF
>TRBV9|-|TRBJ2-1|-
TGTGCCAGCAGCGCCTCTAGTTTCAACTACAATGAGCAGTTCTTC
CASSASSFNYNEQFF
>TRBV18|-|TRBJ1-5|-
TGTGCCAGCTCACCTGGGCAGGGAATACTGCCCCAGCATTTT
CASSPGQGILPQHF
>TRBV11-2|-|TRBJ2-5|TRBD1
TGTGCCAGCAGCCCGGGGGCTGGCAGGGGGCGTGAGACCCAGTACTTC
CASSPGAGRGRETQYF
>TRBV4-2|once|TRBJ2-3|TRBD2
TGTGCCAGCAGCCAAGACCTAGCGGGGACCATAACCCCAACGCAGTATTTT
CASSQDLAGTITPTQYF
>TRBV10-2|once|TRBJ2-3|TRBD2
TGCGCCAGCAGTGAAGCTAGCGGGCGCACAGATACGCAGTATTTT
CASSEASGRTDTQYF
>TRBV28|-|TRBJ2-1|-
TGTGCCAGCAGTCCTAGGGGGAAATCGCCCTTCTCCTACAATGAGCAGTTCTTC
CASSPRGKSPFSYNEQFF
>TRBV18|few|TRBJ2-7|-
TGTGCCAGCTCACCACCCCCGCCAGGGGCCTACGAGCAGTACTTC
CASSPPPPGAYEQYF
>TRBV6-1|once|TRBJ1-1|TRBD1
TGTGCCAGCAGTGAAGGACAGGGCCGGGGCACTGAAGCTTTCTTT
CASSEGQGRGTEAFF
>TRBV5-1|-|TRBJ2-3|TRBD2
TGCGCCAGCAGCTTGCCCACGGGACTAGCGGGATTCACAGATACGCAGTATTTT
CASSLPTGLAGFTDTQYF
>TRBV10-3|-|TRBJ2-3|-
TGTGCCATCAGTGTTGCGGGGACTAGCACAGATACGCAGTATTTT
CAISVAGTSTDTQYF
>TRBV5-1|once|TRBJ2-2|TRBD1
TGCGCCAGCAGTGACAGGGCTATGAACACCGGGGAGCTGTTTTTT
CASSDRAMNTGELFF
>TRBV5-4|-|TRBJ2-7|-
TGTGCCAGCAGCTTGAGACCATTTCCCTACGAGCAGTACTTC
CASSLRPFPYEQYF
>TRBV6-6|-|TRBJ1-3|TRBD1
TGTGCCAGCAGACTGAGGACAGGGGAGGCTGGAAACACCATATATTTT
CASRLRTGEAGNTIYF